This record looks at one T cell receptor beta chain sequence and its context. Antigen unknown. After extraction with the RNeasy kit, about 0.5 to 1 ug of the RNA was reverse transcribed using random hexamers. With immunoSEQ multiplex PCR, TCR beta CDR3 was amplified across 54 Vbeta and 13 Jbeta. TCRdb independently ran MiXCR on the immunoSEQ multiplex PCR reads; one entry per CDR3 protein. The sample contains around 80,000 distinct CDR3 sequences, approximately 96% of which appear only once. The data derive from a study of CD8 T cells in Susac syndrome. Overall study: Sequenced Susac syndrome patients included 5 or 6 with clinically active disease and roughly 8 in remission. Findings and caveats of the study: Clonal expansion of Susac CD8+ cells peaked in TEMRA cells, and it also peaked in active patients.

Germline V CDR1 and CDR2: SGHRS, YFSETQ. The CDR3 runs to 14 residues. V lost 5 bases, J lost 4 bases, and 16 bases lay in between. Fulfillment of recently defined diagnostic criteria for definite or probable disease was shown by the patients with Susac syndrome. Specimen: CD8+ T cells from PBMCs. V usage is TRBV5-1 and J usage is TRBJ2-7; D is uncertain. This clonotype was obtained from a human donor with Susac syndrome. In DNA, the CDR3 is TGCGCCAGCAGGGCGGCAACAGCCAGATACGAGCAGTACTTC. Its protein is CASRAATARYEQYF. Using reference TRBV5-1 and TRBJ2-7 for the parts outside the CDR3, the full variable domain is KAGVTQTPRYLIKTRGQQVTLSCSPISGHRSVSWYQQTPGQGLQFLFEYFSETQRNKGNFPGRFSGRQFSNSRSEMNVSTLELGDSALYLCASRAATARYEQYFGPGTRLTVT.